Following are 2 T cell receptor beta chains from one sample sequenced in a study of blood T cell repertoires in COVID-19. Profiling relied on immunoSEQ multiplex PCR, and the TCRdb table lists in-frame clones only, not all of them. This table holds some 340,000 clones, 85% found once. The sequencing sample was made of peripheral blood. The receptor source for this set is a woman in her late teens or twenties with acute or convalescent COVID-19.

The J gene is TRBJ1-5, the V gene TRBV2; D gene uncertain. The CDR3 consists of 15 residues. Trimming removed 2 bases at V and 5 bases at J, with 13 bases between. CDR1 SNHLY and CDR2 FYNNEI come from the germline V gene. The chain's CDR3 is CASSEFSEEYQPQHF. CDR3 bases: TGTGCCAGCAGTGAATTTTCCGAGGAATATCAGCCCCAGCATTTT.

The CDR3 DNA follows: TGTGCCAGTACCTCGGGACAGGGGTATAGGCCCCAGCATTTT. This sequence encodes CASTSGQGYRPQHF. The chain joins TRBV19 to TRBJ1-5; TRBD1 matches at 10 bases. Germline assignment: CDR1 LNHDA and CDR2 SQIVND (reference sequence). The length of the CDR3 is 14 residues. After removal of 7 bases from V and 9 bases from J, the junction contained 9 bases not matched to a gene.